One TCR beta chain is described in this entry. Antigen specificity is unknown. This record belongs to a study of T-cell reconstitution after alpha-beta-depleted transplantation in children. Notes on the study in general: By about two months after transplant, alpha-beta T cells reportedly arose from several hundred graft clones that had expanded.

Germline CDR1 MNHEY, CDR2 SVGEGT. Trimming shortened V by 6 bases and J by 1 base, and 15 bases separated the two germline ends. This CDR3 contains 15 residues. A library of TCRbeta sequences, prepared with unique molecular identifiers, was generated. TCRdb used MiXCR to reprocess the PCR reads, holding one entry per CDR3 protein. The sample has some 260,000 distinct CDR3 sequences; 20% to 30% are singletons. This TCR was sampled from a female patient aged 2 to 10 who had a stem cell transplant for congenital amegakaryocytic thrombocytopenia, so the T cells may come from the graft donor. Sequences were derived from PBMCs, mostly from graft donor cells, sampled 360 days after TCRalphabeta/CD19-depleted stem cell transplant. The chain employs TRBV6-2 or TRBV6-3 and TRBJ2-5; D might be TRBD2 (6 bases). This chain's CDR3 is CASREEGRGQETQYF. The DNA for the CDR3 is TGTGCCAGCAGAGAGGAGGGACGGGGCCAAGAGACCCAGTACTTC.